A single sample gave rise to the 10 T cell receptor beta chains below, sequenced in a study of cytomegalovirus exposure and HLA in healthy donors. The PCR employed 60 Vbeta primers together with 13 Jbeta primers. Assay used: immunoSEQ multiplex PCR; TCRdb lists only in-frame clones, some missing. The table records 95,000 to 100,000 clones, 85% of them present only once. Sequencing input: PBMCs. Source of these receptors: a man aged 25-45 years in good health and CMV-seronegative.

The chain is built from TRBV7-8 and TRBJ1-1; weak D call: TRBD1 (5 bases). The CDR3 is 14 amino acids. Germline CDR1 reads SGHVS; CDR2 reads FQNEAQ. With 1 base removed from V and 4 bases from J, the gap between germline ends came to 10 bases. The DNA for the CDR3 is TGTGCCAGCAGCTTAGATGGGGCTCCCACTGAAGCTTTCTTT. This gives the protein CASSLDGAPTEAFF.

This chain uses TRBV6-5 with TRBJ1-5, with D possibly TRBD1 on 6 matching bases. Trimming took off 8 bases at V and 11 bases at J, with 22 bases between the two ends. From germline, CDR1 is MNHEY and CDR2 SVGAGI. The CDR3 spans 14 residues. The CDR3 loop is CASSPGALDGAQHF. For the CDR3, the DNA is TGTGCCAGCTCCCCAGGGGCGCTGGACGGGGCCCAGCATTTT.

The gene calls are TRBV28 and TRBJ2-7; D is perhaps TRBD1 (5 bases). The CDR3 is 14 amino acids. V lost 6 bases and J lost 2, with 14 bases in between. From germline, CDR1 is MDHEN and CDR2 SYDVKM. Here the CDR3 DNA reads TGTGCCAGCAGCAGGGTGACCTTGACCTACGAGCAGTACTTC. Translating it yields CASSRVTLTYEQYF. The variable domain in full, completed from reference TRBV28 and TRBJ2-7, reads DVKVTQSSRYLVKRTGEKVFLECVQDMDHENMFWYRQDPGLGLRLIYFSYDVKMKEKGDIPEGYSVSREKKERFSLILESASTNQTSMYLCASSRVTLTYEQYFGPGTRLTVT.

The chain couples TRBV11-2 to TRBJ2-7; D is possibly TRBD2 (5 bases). Per germline, CDR1 SGHAT and CDR2 FQNNGV. V was shortened by 1 base and J by 2 bases, with 9 bases between the two germline ends. The CDR3 loop spans 14 amino acids. CDR3 DNA sequence: TGTGCCAGCAGCTTAGTGGCACTAGCCTACGAGCAGTACTTC. Amino acid sequence: CASSLVALAYEQYF.

The gene calls are TRBV20-1 and TRBJ2-7, with D possibly being TRBD1 (5 bases). Germline CDR1 reads DFQATT; CDR2 reads SNEGSKA (reference sequence). The V and J ends lost 5 bases and 3 bases respectively, with 8 bases between them. The CDR3 is 11 amino acids. The CDR3 DNA follows: TGCAGTGCTTTAGACAGCTACGAGCAGTACTTC. Translated, it gives CSALDSYEQYF.

The rearrangement uses TRBV5-6 and TRBJ2-3, with D perhaps TRBD1 (5 bases). Germline V gives CDR1 SGHDT, CDR2 YYEEEE. The V end was cut by 0 bases, the J end by 5 bases, with 13 bases between. This CDR3 has 15 residues. The CDR3 DNA is TGTGCCAGCAGCTTGGTAGGAGTAGGACAAGATACGCAGTATTTT. Protein sequence: CASSLVGVGQDTQYF.

The CDR3 sequence is CASSYDRDRVGNTIYF. The CDR3 region has the DNA TGCGCCAGCAGCTACGACCGGGACAGGGTGGGAAACACCATATATTTT. The chain links TRBV5-1 to TRBJ1-3, with 9 bases identical to TRBD1. CDR1 is SGHRS and CDR2 is YFSETQ in the germline V gene. The CDR3 has 16 residues. V lost 3 bases to trimming and J lost 4 bases; unmatched junction nucleotides: 8.

The genes are TRBV13 and TRBJ1-1; TRBD1 matches 7 bases. Germline V gene data show CDR1 as PRHDT and CDR2 as FYEKMQ (reference sequence). The CDR3 runs to 16 residues. V was clipped by 5 bases and J by 3 bases; unmatched bases: 12. The CDR3 sequence: CASSQTPGQLDTEAFF. The CDR3 DNA sequence: TGTGCCAGCAGCCAAACACCGGGACAGCTGGACACTGAAGCTTTCTTT. The full variable domain, completed using reference TRBV13 and TRBJ1-1, is AAGVIQSPRHLIKEKRETATLKCYPIPRHDTVYWYQQGPGQDPQFLISFYEKMQSDKGSIPDRFSAQQFSDYHSELNMSSLELGDSALYFCASSQTPGQLDTEAFFGQGTRLTVV.

This chain joins TRBV27 and TRBJ2-1; 7 nucleotides match TRBD2. V trimming: 5 bases; J trimming: 2 bases; junction bases outside the gene matches: 9. The CDR3 loop spans 16 amino acids. Germline values: CDR1 MNHEY, CDR2 SMNVEV (reference sequence). The CDR3 spells CASSEERLATYNEQFF. CDR3 bases: TGTGCCAGCAGTGAAGAAAGACTAGCCACCTACAATGAGCAGTTCTTC.

The chain joins TRBV27 to TRBJ2-3; 13 nucleotides align to TRBD2. CDR1 is MNHEY, CDR2 SMNVEV, per germline (reference sequence). CDR3 length equals 15 residues. After removal of 6 bases from V and 5 bases from J, the junction contained 5 bases not matched to a gene. The CDR3 loop reads CASSARTSGRDTQYF. In DNA form, the CDR3 reads TGTGCCAGCAGCGCCCGGACTAGCGGGAGAGATACGCAGTATTTT.